This entry lists 16 T cell receptor beta chains sequenced from one sample in a study of spatial heterogeneity in lung cancer. Study results and caveats: Intratumoral expanded alpha and beta TCR counts were found to track tumor mutation counts.

Time point indicated: sample taken at primary tumor resection. Their antigen targets remain unknown. From the 5' RACE reads, TCRdb called clonotypes with MiXCR, one entry per CDR3 protein. The sample shows several thousand distinct CDR3 sequences, under 6% of them seen only once. The sequencing here drew on lung tumor tissue, taken at surgery. The receptors come from a female donor with early-stage non-small cell lung cancer.

Many counts were recorded for this clonotype. Since the library was made to target alpha chains, this beta chain is a stray read and its abundance is not meaningful. V usage is TRBV5-1 and J usage is TRBJ2-7, with a weak D call TRBD1 (6 bases). V shed 3 bases and J shed 3 bases, with 16 bases lying between them. CDR3 length: 15 amino acids. Germline CDR1 SGHRS, CDR2 YFSETQ. CDR3 DNA sequence: TGCGCCAGCAGCTCCGGGCAGGGGATCGTCTACGAGCAGTACTTC. It translates to CASSSGQGIVYEQYF.

This clonotype is medium-sized in the sample. Because this beta chain is a stray read in a library intended to capture alpha chains, its abundance should not be given much weight. CDR3 protein: CASSLIGTGNNEQFF. The DNA of the CDR3 is TGTGCCAGCAGCTTAATTGGTACAGGGAACAATGAGCAGTTCTTC. The chain recombines TRBV7-3 with TRBJ2-1; a possible D gene is TRBD1 (6 bases). Germline values: CDR1 SGHTA, CDR2 FQGTGA. V was trimmed by 1 base and J by 5 bases, leaving 12 bases between them. The CDR3 extends over 15 amino acids.

As concerns this clonotype: Since it is a stray read in a library aimed at alpha chains, this beta chain has a size that is not meaningful. This chain uses TRBV6-5 with TRBJ2-5; D is undetermined. Trimming stripped 8 bases from V and 3 bases from J, with 19 bases between. Germline V gives CDR1 MNHEY, CDR2 SVGAGI. The length of the CDR3 is 15 residues. CDR3 region: CASSKEFGNKETQYF. CDR3 coding DNA: TGTGCCAGCTCTAAGGAGTTTGGCAACAAAGAGACCCAGTACTTC.

Concerning this clonotype itself: The size of this beta chain means little, since it is a stray read in a library made for alpha chains. The chain recombines TRBV28 with TRBJ1-1; D remains ambiguous. The germline CDR1 and CDR2 sequences are MDHEN and SYDVKM. Trimming took 4 bases from V and 0 from J, leaving 18 bases between them. CDR3 size: 17 residues. CDR3 sequence reads: CASSYRIRVSMNTEAFF. CDR3 DNA: TGTGCCAGCAGTTACCGAATCCGGGTCTCTATGAACACTGAAGCTTTCTTT.

In its sample, this clonotype was seen many times. Because the library targeted alpha chains, this beta chain is an off-target read whose size means little. The rearrangement joins TRBV10-3 to TRBJ1-6; D is uncertain. Germline V gene lookup returns CDR1 ENHRY and CDR2 SYGVKD. This CDR3 is 13 amino acids long. The V end was cut by 10 bases, the J end by 8 bases, with 15 bases between. As DNA, the CDR3 is TGTGCCACCCAATATCCCCGGGATTCACCCCTCCACTTT. Residues: CATQYPRDSPLHF.

Turning to this clonotype: Because this beta chain is a stray read in a library intended to capture alpha chains, its abundance should not be given much weight. The CDR3 coding sequence is TGTGCCAGCAGTGAACTAGAAAGCGGGGCCCGACGAGCAGATACGCAGTATTTT. Translation gives CASSELESGARRADTQYF. The chain links TRBV6-1 to TRBJ2-3, with 7 bases aligning to TRBD2. This CDR3 has 18 residues. The trim removed 2 bases at V and 4 bases at J, leaving 15 bases unmatched. Germline V CDR1 and CDR2: MNHNS, SASEGT.

In its sample, this clonotype is medium-sized. The size of this beta chain means little, since it is a stray read in a library made for alpha chains. This chain uses TRBV12-3 or TRBV12-4 with TRBJ2-1; 7 nucleotides agree with TRBD2. The CDR3 is made up of 16 amino acids. After removal of 1 base from V and 0 bases from J, the junction contained 3 bases not matched to a gene. Written as DNA, the CDR3 is TGTGCCAGCAGTTTAGGACGCGGGGGCTCCTACAATGAGCAGTTCTTC. The encoded protein is CASSLGRGGSYNEQFF.

Judged by abundance, this clonotype is medium-sized. This beta chain appears as a stray read in a library generated for alpha chains; its size is not informative. V and J are TRBV4-1 and TRBJ1-1; no reliable D call. The V gene lost 0 bases and the J gene lost 6 bases, with 5 bases spanning the gap. The CDR3 contains 12 residues. Per the germline V gene, CDR1 is MGHRA and CDR2 is YSYEKL. The CDR3 reads CASSQDRAEAFF. Written as DNA, the CDR3 is TGCGCCAGCAGCCAAGATAGGGCTGAAGCTTTCTTT.

This clonotype occurred a few times. With the library built for alpha chains, this beta chain is off target and its frequency is not meaningful. The chain carries TRBV12-5 and TRBJ1-2; 8 bases match TRBD1. CDR3 length equals 14 residues. Trimming removed 1 base from V and 10 bases from J; junction bases left unmatched: 8. Per germline, CDR1 LGHNT and CDR2 FRNRAP. CDR3 in DNA: TGTGCTAGTGGTTTGGCCCCCGGGACAGGAGTCTACACCTTC. This encodes CASGLAPGTGVYTF.

In this sample, this clonotype is medium-sized. The library was designed around alpha chains, so this beta chain is a stray read whose abundance carries little weight. V usage is TRBV20-1 and J usage is TRBJ1-1, with 9 positions matching TRBD1. The germline CDR1 and CDR2 sequences are DFQATT and SNEGSKA (reference sequence). V gave up 5 bases and J gave up 0 bases; unmatched junction bases: 1. This CDR3 contains 13 residues. This chain's CDR3 is CSAGQGLNTEAFF. The CDR3 DNA sequence: TGCAGTGCTGGACAGGGGCTGAACACTGAAGCTTTCTTT.

This clonotype is deemed medium-sized (0.01 to 0.1%). Found in a library prepared for alpha chains, this beta chain is an off-target read, and its abundance has little meaning. This chain connects TRBV12-3 or TRBV12-4 to TRBJ2-3; TRBD1 matches at 9 bases. The CDR3 sequence is 13 residues long. After removal of 8 bases from V and 2 bases from J, the junction contained 2 bases not matched to a gene. As DNA, the CDR3 is TGTGCCAGCTACAGGGGGCACACAGATACGCAGTATTTT. It encodes CASYRGHTDTQYF.

This clonotype was observed many times. This beta chain is an unintended read in a library built for alpha chains; its size means little. J is TRBJ1-4 and V is TRBV20-1; 11 bases map to TRBD1. The CDR3 has 14 residues. V shed 3 bases and J 6 bases; nucleotides not matched to a gene: 3. CDR1 and CDR2 from the germline V gene are DFQATT and SNEGSKA (reference sequence). CDR3 DNA: TGCAGTGCTAGGAGGGGACAGGGGGATGAAAAACTGTTTTTT. Translating gives CSARRGQGDEKLFF.

This clonotype is categorized as medium-sized. This beta chain is a stray sequence in a library constructed for alpha chains; its clone size is not meaningful. The chain employs TRBV20-1 and TRBJ2-6; D is tentatively TRBD1 or TRBD2 (5 bases each). CDR1 is DFQATT and CDR2 is SNEGSKA in the germline V gene (reference sequence). The CDR3 loop spans 17 amino acids. V was pared by 1 base and J by 3 bases, with 16 bases between. The CDR3 coding sequence is TGCAGTGCTAGAGGCAACAGGCCGGGAATTGGGGCCAACGTCCTGACTTTC. Translation: CSARGNRPGIGANVLTF.

Ten or more counts support this clonotype. This beta chain is off target for a library built for alpha chains, so its abundance means little. This chain links TRBV12-3 or TRBV12-4 with TRBJ2-4; D not resolved. Trimming stripped 6 bases from V and 6 bases from J, with 18 bases between. The CDR3 extends over 15 amino acids. CDR3 nucleotides: TGTGCCAGCAGCAGCGACGAGGAGTCTTCAAACATTCAGTACTTC. It is translated as CASSSDEESSNIQYF.

This clonotype is labeled medium-sized (0.01 to 0.1%). For a library built for alpha chains, this beta chain is a stray read; little rests on its size. This chain links TRBV9 with TRBJ2-7, with 8 bases lining up with TRBD1. After removal of 4 bases from V and 3 bases from J, the junction contained 6 bases not matched to a gene. Germline V gene lookup returns CDR1 SGDLS and CDR2 YYNGEE. This CDR3 contains 14 residues. The CDR3 is CASSSSGGDYEQYF. The CDR3 DNA reads as TGTGCCAGCAGCTCGTCAGGGGGCGACTACGAGCAGTACTTC.

This clonotype is labeled medium-sized. This beta chain represents an off-target read in a library built for alpha chains; its size is of limited meaning. The gene calls are TRBV7-2 and TRBJ1-2; D not certain. The CDR3 spans 11 residues. The germline V and J ends were trimmed by 6 bases and 4 bases, with 6 bases remaining between them. The germline gives CDR1 SGHTA, CDR2 FQGNSA. CDR3 bases: TGTGCCAGCAGTCTAGCCTATGGCTACACCTTC. Amino acids: CASSLAYGYTF.